A selection of T cell receptor beta chains follows, all from one sample in a study of cytomegalovirus exposure and HLA in healthy donors. Repertoires were generated with immunoSEQ multiplex PCR, while TCRdb's copy carries only in-frame clones and drops some. Of some 340,000 clones in the sample, about nine tenths were seen once. Input material: PBMCs. The source is a woman in her twenties or thirties in good health and CMV-seropositive. The CDR3 runs from the conserved cysteine through the conserved F or W. A D gene is named only where the DNA matches it firmly. Clone size appears in some rows only: once, few, many, or a class for an expanded clone.

v_call: TRBV9
j_call: TRBJ1-1
d_call: -
clone_size: -
cdr3_nt: TGTGCCAGCAGCGTCGGTCAGGCTGAAGCTTTCTTT
cdr3_aa: CASSVGQAEAFF

v_call: TRBV28
j_call: TRBJ2-5
d_call: TRBD1
clone_size: -
cdr3_nt: TGTGCCAGCGGACGGACAGGGGGAGAGACCCAGTACTTC
cdr3_aa: CASGRTGGETQYF

v_call: TRBV18
j_call: TRBJ2-2
d_call: -
clone_size: few
cdr3_nt: TGTGCCAGCAAACCGGGGCACGGGACCGGGGAGCTGTTTTTT
cdr3_aa: CASKPGHGTGELFF

v_call: TRBV9
j_call: TRBJ2-2
d_call: -
clone_size: -
cdr3_nt: TGTGCCAGCAGCGTTAGCGGGAACACCGGGGAGCTGTTTTTT
cdr3_aa: CASSVSGNTGELFF

v_call: TRBV9
j_call: TRBJ1-1
d_call: -
clone_size: few
cdr3_nt: TGTGCCAGCAGCGTAGAGGAGAGGGCTGAAGCTTTCTTT
cdr3_aa: CASSVEERAEAFF

v_call: TRBV7-2
j_call: TRBJ1-5
d_call: -
clone_size: -
cdr3_nt: TGTGCCAGCAGCACCACAGGGCGGGGTCAGCCCCAGCATTTT
cdr3_aa: CASSTTGRGQPQHF

v_call: TRBV19
j_call: TRBJ2-7
d_call: -
clone_size: -
cdr3_nt: TGTGCCAGTACCACCCGAACAGGGAAGACCGAGCAGTACTTC
cdr3_aa: CASTTRTGKTEQYF

v_call: TRBV5-1
j_call: TRBJ2-7
d_call: -
clone_size: -
cdr3_nt: TGCGCCAGCAGCTTGGGCAGACCAAGCTCCTACGAGCAGTACTTC
cdr3_aa: CASSLGRPSSYEQYF

v_call: TRBV28
j_call: TRBJ1-1
d_call: -
clone_size: -
cdr3_nt: TGTGCCAGCAGTTTATCCATTGAGGCTGAAGCTTTCTTT
cdr3_aa: CASSLSIEAEAFF

v_call: TRBV15
j_call: TRBJ2-2
d_call: TRBD2
clone_size: once
cdr3_nt: TGTGCCACCAGCTCCCGAGCGGGAGGGCCCGGCGGGGAGCTGTTTTTT
cdr3_aa: CATSSRAGGPGGELFF

v_call: TRBV30
j_call: TRBJ1-1
d_call: -
clone_size: -
cdr3_nt: TGTGCCTGGAGTGCGGGAGTCGGGATAGCTGAAGCTTTCTTT
cdr3_aa: CAWSAGVGIAEAFF

v_call: TRBV6-6
j_call: TRBJ1-2
d_call: -
clone_size: -
cdr3_nt: TGTGCCAGCAGGCCAACCACAGGGTCCTCTGGCTACACCTTC
cdr3_aa: CASRPTTGSSGYTF

v_call: TRBV7-8
j_call: TRBJ1-2
d_call: -
clone_size: -
cdr3_nt: TGTGCCAGCAGCGAGAATGAGAGCTTCAACTATGGCTACACCTTC
cdr3_aa: CASSENESFNYGYTF

v_call: TRBV6-5
j_call: TRBJ1-4
d_call: -
clone_size: -
cdr3_nt: TGTGCCAGCAGGAAGAGGGGGGGAAGTGAAAAACTGTTTTTT
cdr3_aa: CASRKRGGSEKLFF

v_call: TRBV6-4
j_call: TRBJ1-2
d_call: TRBD1
clone_size: -
cdr3_nt: TGTGCCAGCAGTGAACCGGGACAGGGAAATGGCTACACCTTC
cdr3_aa: CASSEPGQGNGYTF

v_call: TRBV5-6
j_call: TRBJ2-1
d_call: TRBD2
clone_size: -
cdr3_nt: TGTGCCAAAGGACTAGCGGGAGTCCCTGAGCAGTTCTTC
cdr3_aa: CAKGLAGVPEQFF

v_call: TRBV27
j_call: TRBJ1-4
d_call: TRBD1
clone_size: once
cdr3_nt: TGTGCCAGCACCGAGGGACAGGCAGCAGATTTT
cdr3_aa: CASTEGQAADF

v_call: TRBV7-2
j_call: TRBJ2-7
d_call: -
clone_size: few
cdr3_nt: TGTGCCAGCAGCCCTTCCTACGAGCAGTACTTC
cdr3_aa: CASSPSYEQYF

v_call: TRBV27
j_call: TRBJ2-6
d_call: -
clone_size: -
cdr3_nt: TGTGCCAGCAGCTCCAGAGGCTCTGGGGCCAACGTCCTGACTTTC
cdr3_aa: CASSSRGSGANVLTF

v_call: TRBV6-1
j_call: TRBJ1-2
d_call: -
clone_size: few
cdr3_nt: TGTGCCAGCAGTGAAGCGGAGAGCTATGGCTACACCTTC
cdr3_aa: CASSEAESYGYTF

v_call: TRBV25-1
j_call: TRBJ2-3
d_call: -
clone_size: -
cdr3_nt: TGTGCCAGCAGGGAAGTCACAGATACGCAGTATTTT
cdr3_aa: CASREVTDTQYF

v_call: TRBV11-2
j_call: TRBJ1-1
d_call: TRBD1
clone_size: -
cdr3_nt: TGTGCCAGCAGCCCCCGACAGGGGGCAAGTACTGAAGCTTTCTTT
cdr3_aa: CASSPRQGASTEAFF

v_call: TRBV19
j_call: TRBJ1-5
d_call: -
clone_size: -
cdr3_nt: TGTGCCAGTAGTATCGGGTTTGCCAATCAGCCCCAGCATTTT
cdr3_aa: CASSIGFANQPQHF

v_call: TRBV2
j_call: TRBJ1-2
d_call: TRBD1
clone_size: few
cdr3_nt: TGTGCCAGCAGAACGGACAGGGTGGGAGCTAATGGCTACACCTTC
cdr3_aa: CASRTDRVGANGYTF

v_call: TRBV6-1
j_call: TRBJ2-7
d_call: -
clone_size: -
cdr3_nt: TGTGCCAGCAGTGAAGGTTATGTGTTTAGGATGCGGAGCTCCTACGAGCAGTACTTC
cdr3_aa: CASSEGYVFRMRSSYEQYF

v_call: TRBV4-1
j_call: TRBJ2-3
d_call: TRBD1
clone_size: -
cdr3_nt: TGCGCCAGCAGCCAAGACGGAGACAGGGCGACAGATACGCAGTATTTT
cdr3_aa: CASSQDGDRATDTQYF

v_call: TRBV27
j_call: TRBJ2-5
d_call: -
clone_size: -
cdr3_nt: TGTGCCTGCGGGACATACGCCTCCGGGACCCAGTACTTC
cdr3_aa: CACGTYASGTQYF

v_call: TRBV27
j_call: TRBJ2-6
d_call: -
clone_size: -
cdr3_nt: TGTGCCAGCAGTTTGGAGATTTACTCTGGGGCCAACGTCCTGACTTTC
cdr3_aa: CASSLEIYSGANVLTF

v_call: TRBV5-1
j_call: TRBJ2-3
d_call: -
clone_size: -
cdr3_nt: TGCGCCAGCAGCCTTCGCGGGGTAAGCACAGATACGCAGTATTTT
cdr3_aa: CASSLRGVSTDTQYF

v_call: TRBV5-5
j_call: TRBJ1-2
d_call: -
clone_size: once
cdr3_nt: TGTGCCAGCAGCTTGGGACAGGTAACCCCCGGCTACACCTTC
cdr3_aa: CASSLGQVTPGYTF

v_call: TRBV7-2
j_call: TRBJ2-7
d_call: TRBD2
clone_size: -
cdr3_nt: TGTGCCAGCAGCTTACTAGCGGGGGGGCGGGAGCAGTACTTC
cdr3_aa: CASSLLAGGREQYF

v_call: TRBV19
j_call: TRBJ2-7
d_call: TRBD2
clone_size: -
cdr3_nt: TGTGCCAGTAGTAGGATAGCGGGAGGTATTCCCTACGAGCAGTACTTC
cdr3_aa: CASSRIAGGIPYEQYF

v_call: TRBV11-3
j_call: TRBJ1-1
d_call: TRBD1
clone_size: -
cdr3_nt: TGTGCCAGCAGCATGACAGGGGCTACTGAAGCTTTCTTT
cdr3_aa: CASSMTGATEAFF

v_call: TRBV10-2
j_call: TRBJ2-7
d_call: -
clone_size: -
cdr3_nt: TGCGCCAGCAGTGTAAGTAGTTCGGTAGCGGTGAGCTCCTACGAGCAGTACTTC
cdr3_aa: CASSVSSSVAVSSYEQYF

v_call: TRBV12-5
j_call: TRBJ1-5
d_call: -
clone_size: -
cdr3_nt: TGTGCTAGTGGTTTGGCAATTGGAGAACAAGTTAATCAGCCCCAGCATTTT
cdr3_aa: CASGLAIGEQVNQPQHF

v_call: TRBV5-1
j_call: TRBJ1-2
d_call: -
clone_size: -
cdr3_nt: TGCGCCAGCAGCCAAGACGGCGACTATGGCTACACCTTC
cdr3_aa: CASSQDGDYGYTF

v_call: TRBV5-1
j_call: TRBJ2-1
d_call: -
clone_size: -
cdr3_nt: TGCGCCAGCAGCCCCGCGGGGTCAAGCTCCTACAATGAGCAGTTCTTC
cdr3_aa: CASSPAGSSSYNEQFF

v_call: TRBV6-6
j_call: TRBJ2-2
d_call: -
clone_size: -
cdr3_nt: TGTGCCAGCAGTTACTCGTACAGAGCGAACACCGGGGAGCTGTTTTTT
cdr3_aa: CASSYSYRANTGELFF

v_call: TRBV4-3
j_call: TRBJ2-1
d_call: TRBD1
clone_size: -
cdr3_nt: TGCGCCAGCAGCCTGCAGGGGGCCACGTCCAATAATGAGCAGTTCTTC
cdr3_aa: CASSLQGATSNNEQFF

v_call: TRBV5-6
j_call: TRBJ2-5
d_call: -
clone_size: -
cdr3_nt: TGTGCCAGCAGCTTACCCGGGATGACCCAAGAGACCCAGTACTTC
cdr3_aa: CASSLPGMTQETQYF

v_call: TRBV7-2
j_call: TRBJ2-7
d_call: -
clone_size: -
cdr3_nt: TGTGCCAGCAGCTTAGCGGCACAGGGGGGGTACGAGCAGTACTTC
cdr3_aa: CASSLAAQGGYEQYF